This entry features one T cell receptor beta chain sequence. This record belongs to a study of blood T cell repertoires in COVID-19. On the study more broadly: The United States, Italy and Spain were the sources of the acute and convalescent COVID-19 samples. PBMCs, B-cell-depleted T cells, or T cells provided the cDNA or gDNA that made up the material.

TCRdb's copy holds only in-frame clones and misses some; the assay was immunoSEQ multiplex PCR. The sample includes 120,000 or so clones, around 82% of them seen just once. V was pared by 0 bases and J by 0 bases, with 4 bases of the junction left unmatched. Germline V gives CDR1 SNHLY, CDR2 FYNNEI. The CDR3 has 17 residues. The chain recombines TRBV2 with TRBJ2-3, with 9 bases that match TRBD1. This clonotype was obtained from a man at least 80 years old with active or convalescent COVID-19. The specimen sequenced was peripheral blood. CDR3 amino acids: CASSEALDRGSTDTQYF. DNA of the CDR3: TGTGCCAGCAGTGAAGCACTAGACAGGGGGAGCACAGATACGCAGTATTTT.